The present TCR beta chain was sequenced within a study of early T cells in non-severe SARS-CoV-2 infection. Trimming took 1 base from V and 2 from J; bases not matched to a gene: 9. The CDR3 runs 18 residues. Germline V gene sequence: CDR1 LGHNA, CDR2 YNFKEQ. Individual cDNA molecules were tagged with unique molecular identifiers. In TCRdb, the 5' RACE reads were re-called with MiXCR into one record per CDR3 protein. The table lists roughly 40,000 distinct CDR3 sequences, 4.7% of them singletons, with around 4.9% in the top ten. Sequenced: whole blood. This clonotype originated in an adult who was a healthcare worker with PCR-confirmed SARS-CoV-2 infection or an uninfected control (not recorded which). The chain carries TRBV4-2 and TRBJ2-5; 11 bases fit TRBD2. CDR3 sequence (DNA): TGTGCCAGCAGCCAAGTTACCCCCGGGACTAGCGGTCAAGAGACCCAGTACTTC. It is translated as CASSQVTPGTSGQETQYF.